This T cell receptor beta chain derives from a study of cytomegalovirus exposure and HLA in healthy donors. As concerns this clone: What it binds is not known.

PCR amplification relied on 60 Vbeta primers (plus 13 Jbeta primers). Produced via immunoSEQ multiplex PCR; TCRdb's table is partial and in-frame only. The sample lists 100,000 to 150,000 clones, 83% occurring once. V lost 5 bases, J lost 7 bases, and 14 bases lay in between. CDR1 is MNHEY and CDR2 is SMNVEV in the germline V gene (reference sequence). CDR3 length equals 13 residues. Findings and caveats of the study: About 87% or about 30% of the time was how often most TCR beta V segments were productive, according to an earlier analysis. Certain indistinguishable V segments, among them TRBV6-2 and TRBV6-3, were excluded.

This chain connects TRBV27 to TRBJ1-2; D possibly corresponds to TRBD1 (5 bases). The sequence derives from a middle-aged woman in good health and CMV-seropositive. Sequenced: PBMCs. The CDR3 DNA reads as TGTGCCAGCAGTCCCTCCAGGGTAGGTGGCTACACCTTC. Amino acid sequence: CASSPSRVGGYTF.